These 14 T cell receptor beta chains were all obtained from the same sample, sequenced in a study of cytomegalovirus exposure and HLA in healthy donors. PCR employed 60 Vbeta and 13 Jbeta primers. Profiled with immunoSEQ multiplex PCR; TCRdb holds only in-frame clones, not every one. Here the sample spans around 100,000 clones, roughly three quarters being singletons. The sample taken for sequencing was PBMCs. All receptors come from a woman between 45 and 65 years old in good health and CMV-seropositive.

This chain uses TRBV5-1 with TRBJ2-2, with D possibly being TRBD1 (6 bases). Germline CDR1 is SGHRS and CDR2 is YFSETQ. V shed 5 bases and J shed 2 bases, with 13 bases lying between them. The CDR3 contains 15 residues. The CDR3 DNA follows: TGCGCCAGCAGGAGGGGGAGTGAAAACACCGGGGAGCTGTTTTTT. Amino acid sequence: CASRRGSENTGELFF.

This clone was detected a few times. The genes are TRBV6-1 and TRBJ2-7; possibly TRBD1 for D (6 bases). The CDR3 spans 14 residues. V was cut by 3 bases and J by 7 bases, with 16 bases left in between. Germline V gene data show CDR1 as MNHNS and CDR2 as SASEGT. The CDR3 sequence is CASSDDHTGREQYF. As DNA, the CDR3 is TGTGCCAGCAGTGACGATCATACAGGGAGAGAGCAGTACTTC.

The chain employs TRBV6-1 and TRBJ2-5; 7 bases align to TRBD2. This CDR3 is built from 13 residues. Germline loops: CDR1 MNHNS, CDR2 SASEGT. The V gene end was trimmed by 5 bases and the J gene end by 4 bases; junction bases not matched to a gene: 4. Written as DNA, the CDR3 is TGTGCCAGCAGTTTGGGGGGGGGAGAGACCCAGTACTTC. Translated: CASSLGGGETQYF.

In DNA, the CDR3 is TGTGCCAGTAGTCTCCCTCGAGCGAGGGAGACCCAGTACTTC. Its translation: CASSLPRARETQYF. The chain is built from TRBV19 and TRBJ2-5; D not resolved. V lost 5 bases and J 5 bases, leaving 15 bases between the germline ends. The CDR3 has 14 residues. Germline CDR1 and CDR2: LNHDA and SQIVND (reference sequence).

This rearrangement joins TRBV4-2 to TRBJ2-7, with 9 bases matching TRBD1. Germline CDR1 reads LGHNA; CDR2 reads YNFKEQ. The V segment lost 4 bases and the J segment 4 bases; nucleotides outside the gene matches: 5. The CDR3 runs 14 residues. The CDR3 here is CASSRPGTGYEQYF. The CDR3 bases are TGTGCCAGCAGCCGCCCCGGGACAGGGTACGAGCAGTACTTC.

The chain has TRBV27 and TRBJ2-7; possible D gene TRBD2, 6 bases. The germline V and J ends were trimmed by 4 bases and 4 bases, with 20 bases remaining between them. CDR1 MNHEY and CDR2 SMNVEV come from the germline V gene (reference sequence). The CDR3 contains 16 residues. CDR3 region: CASSSIQPGRKYEQYF. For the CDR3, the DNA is TGTGCCAGCAGTTCAATTCAACCAGGGAGGAAATACGAGCAGTACTTC.

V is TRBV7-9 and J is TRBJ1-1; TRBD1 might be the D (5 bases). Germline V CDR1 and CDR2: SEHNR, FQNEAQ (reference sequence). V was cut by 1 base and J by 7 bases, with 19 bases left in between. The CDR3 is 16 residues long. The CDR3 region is CASSLGALGPVSEAFF. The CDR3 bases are TGTGCCAGCAGCTTAGGGGCCCTGGGGCCCGTTAGTGAAGCTTTCTTT.

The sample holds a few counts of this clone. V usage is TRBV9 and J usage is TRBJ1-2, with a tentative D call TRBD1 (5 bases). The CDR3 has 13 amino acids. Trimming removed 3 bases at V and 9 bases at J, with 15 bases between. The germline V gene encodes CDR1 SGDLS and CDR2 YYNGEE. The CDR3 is CASSGGTGVSYTF. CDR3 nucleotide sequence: TGTGCCAGCAGCGGGGGGACGGGAGTAAGCTACACCTTC.

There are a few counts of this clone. The CDR3 DNA reads TGCGCCAGCGGACAGGGGCGCTGGGGCTACACCTTC. Amino acids: CASGQGRWGYTF. The chain joins TRBV10-2 to TRBJ1-2, with TRBD1 identical over 9 bases. The V segment lost 8 bases and the J segment 8 bases; nucleotides outside the gene matches: 6. CDR3 length: 12 amino acids. The germline V gene encodes CDR1 WSHSY and CDR2 SAAADI.

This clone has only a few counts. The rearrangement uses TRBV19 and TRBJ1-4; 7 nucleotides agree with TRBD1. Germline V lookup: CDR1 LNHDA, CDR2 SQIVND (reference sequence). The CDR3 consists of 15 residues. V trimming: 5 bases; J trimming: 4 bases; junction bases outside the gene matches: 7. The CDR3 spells CASSAPGQLNEKLFF. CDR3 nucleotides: TGTGCCAGTAGTGCCCCGGGACAGCTTAATGAAAAACTGTTTTTT.

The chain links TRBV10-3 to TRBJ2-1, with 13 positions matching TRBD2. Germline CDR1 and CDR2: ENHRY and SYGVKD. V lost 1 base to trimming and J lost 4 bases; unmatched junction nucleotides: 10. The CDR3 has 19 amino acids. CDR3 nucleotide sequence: TGTGCCATCAGTGAGTACCAGGGAGGACTAGCGGGAGAATACAATGAGCAGTTCTTC. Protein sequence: CAISEYQGGLAGEYNEQFF.

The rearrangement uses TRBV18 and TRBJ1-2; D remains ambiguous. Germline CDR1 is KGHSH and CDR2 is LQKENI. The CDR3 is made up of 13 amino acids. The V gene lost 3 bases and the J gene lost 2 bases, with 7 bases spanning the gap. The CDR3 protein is CASSPGQNYGYTF. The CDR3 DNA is TGTGCCAGCTCACCTGGGCAGAACTATGGCTACACCTTC. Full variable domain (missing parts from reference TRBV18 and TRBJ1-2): NAGVMQNPRHLVRRRGQEARLRCSPMKGHSHVYWYRQLPEEGLKFMVYLQKENIIDESGMPKERFSAEFPKEGPSILRIQQVVRGDSAAYFCASSPGQNYGYTFGSGTRLTVV.

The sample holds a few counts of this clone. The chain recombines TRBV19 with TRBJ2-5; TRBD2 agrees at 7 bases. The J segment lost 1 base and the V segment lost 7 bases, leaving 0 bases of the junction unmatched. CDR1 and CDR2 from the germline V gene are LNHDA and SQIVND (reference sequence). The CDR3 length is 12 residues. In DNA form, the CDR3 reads TGTGCCAGTACGGGGGGCCAAGAGACCCAGTACTTC. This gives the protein CASTGGQETQYF.

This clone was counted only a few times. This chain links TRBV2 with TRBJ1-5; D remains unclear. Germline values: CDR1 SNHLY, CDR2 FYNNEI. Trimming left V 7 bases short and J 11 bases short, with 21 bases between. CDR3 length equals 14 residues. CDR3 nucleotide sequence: TGTGCCAGCACCGTTACCAACTCGCCCGGGACCCAGCATTTT. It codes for CASTVTNSPGTQHF.